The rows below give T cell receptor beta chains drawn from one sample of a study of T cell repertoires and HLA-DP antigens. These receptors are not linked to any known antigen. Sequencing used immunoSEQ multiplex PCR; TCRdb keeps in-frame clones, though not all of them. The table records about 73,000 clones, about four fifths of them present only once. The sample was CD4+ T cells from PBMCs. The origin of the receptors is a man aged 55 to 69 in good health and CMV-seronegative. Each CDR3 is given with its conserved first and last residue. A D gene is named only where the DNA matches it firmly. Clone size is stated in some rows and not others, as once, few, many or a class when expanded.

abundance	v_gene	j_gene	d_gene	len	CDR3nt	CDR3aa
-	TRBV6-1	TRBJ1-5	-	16	TGTGCCAGCAGTGAAGGGCGGCTAAAGGGCAATCAGCCCCAGCATTTT	CASSEGRLKGNQPQHF
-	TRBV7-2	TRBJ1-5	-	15	TGTGCCAGCAGCTTAGAATCGACCACGAATCAGCCCCAGCATTTT	CASSLESTTNQPQHF
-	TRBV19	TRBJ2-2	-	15	TGTGCCAGTAGCCCCCGGGACGGCGGGACCGGGGAGCTGTTTTTT	CASSPRDGGTGELFF
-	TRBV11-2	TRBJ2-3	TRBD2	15	TGTGCCAGCAGCTTAACGGGGGGGCGGGGAGATACGCAGTATTTT	CASSLTGGRGDTQYF
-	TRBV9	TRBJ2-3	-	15	TGTGCCAGCAGCCCATCCGGCCTCGGCACAGATACGCAGTATTTT	CASSPSGLGTDTQYF
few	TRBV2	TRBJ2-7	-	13	TGTGCCAGCAGGCCGGACAGTGCTTACGAGCAGTACTTC	CASRPDSAYEQYF
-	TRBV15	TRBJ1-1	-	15	TGTGCCACCAGCAGAGATAAAGGTACGTTCGTTGAAGCTTTCTTT	CATSRDKGTFVEAFF
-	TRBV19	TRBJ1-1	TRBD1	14	TGTGCCAGTATTAGGACCGGGGACAGGAATACCGCTTTCTTT	CASIRTGDRNTAFF
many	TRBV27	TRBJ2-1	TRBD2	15	TGTGCCAGCACATCGCTAGCGGGGGGTGGGAATGAGCAGTTCTTC	CASTSLAGGGNEQFF
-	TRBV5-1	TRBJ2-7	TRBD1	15	TGCGCCAGCAGCTTGGACAGGGGATTCATGGACGAGCAGTACTTC	CASSLDRGFMDEQYF
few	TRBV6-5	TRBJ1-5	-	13	TGTGCCAGCAGTTCTGACAGGTATCAGCCCCAGCATTTT	CASSSDRYQPQHF
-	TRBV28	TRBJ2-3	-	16	TGTGCCAGCAGTCCGGTTTGGGGGGAACCCGCAGATACGCAGTATTTT	CASSPVWGEPADTQYF
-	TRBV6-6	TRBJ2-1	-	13	TGTGCCAGCAGGAAGGACAGCTACAATGAGCAGTTCTTC	CASRKDSYNEQFF
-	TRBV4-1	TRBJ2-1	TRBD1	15	TGCGCCAGCAGTCACCGGGACAGGGAGGCCAATGAGCAGTTCTTC	CASSHRDREANEQFF
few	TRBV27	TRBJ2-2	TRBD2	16	TGTGCCAGCAGGCGGACTAGCGGGATAAGCACCGGGGAGCTGTTTTTT	CASRRTSGISTGELFF
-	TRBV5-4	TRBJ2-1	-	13	TGTGCCAGCAGCCCCGGGACTGAAAATGAGCAGTTCTTC	CASSPGTENEQFF
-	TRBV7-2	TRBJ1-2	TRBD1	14	TGTGCCAGCAACCGACAGGGGGCGAGCTATGGCTACACCTTC	CASNRQGASYGYTF
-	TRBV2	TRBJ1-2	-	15	TGTGCCAGCAGTGAAGTCGGGTGGGGAACAAGGGGCTACACCTTC	CASSEVGWGTRGYTF
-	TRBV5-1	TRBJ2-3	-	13	TGCGCCAGCAGCCCGCTACTCGACAGTACGCAGTATTTT	CASSPLLDSTQYF
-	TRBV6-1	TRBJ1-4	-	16	TGTGCCAGCAGTGAAGGTCAAGGGGCAACTAATGAAAAACTGTTTTTT	CASSEGQGATNEKLFF
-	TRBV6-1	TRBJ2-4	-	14	TGTGCCAGCAGTGAAGCGGGGGGGGCATACATTCAGTACTTC	CASSEAGGAYIQYF
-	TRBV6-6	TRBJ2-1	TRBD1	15	TGTGCCAGCAGTACCCAGGGACAGGGACACAATGAGCAGTTCTTC	CASSTQGQGHNEQFF
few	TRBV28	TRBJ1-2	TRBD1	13	TGTGCCAGCAGATGGACAGGGGGCTATGGCTACACCTTC	CASRWTGGYGYTF
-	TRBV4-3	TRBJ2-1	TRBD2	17	TGCGCCAGCAGCCAAGATCGGGGAACGGGGGGGCAGAATGAGCAGTTCTTC	CASSQDRGTGGQNEQFF
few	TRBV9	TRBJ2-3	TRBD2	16	TGTGCCAGCAGTTACGGACTAGCGGGAGTATCAGATACGCAGTATTTT	CASSYGLAGVSDTQYF
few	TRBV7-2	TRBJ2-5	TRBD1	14	TGTGCCAGCAGCCGATACAGGGGTCGAGAGACCCAGTACTTC	CASSRYRGRETQYF
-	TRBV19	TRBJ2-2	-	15	TGTGCCAGTAGTATAGCAAAACCAAGGGACGGGGAGCTGTTTTTT	CASSIAKPRDGELFF
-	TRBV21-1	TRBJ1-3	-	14	TGTGCCAGCAGACGGACAGCAAGGGGAAACACCATATATTTT	CASRRTARGNTIYF
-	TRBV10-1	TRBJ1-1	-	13	TGCGCCAGCAGTGGTCAGGTGAACACTGAAGCTTTCTTT	CASSGQVNTEAFF
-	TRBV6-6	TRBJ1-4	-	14	TGTGCCAGCAGTTTTTTTTTAGAGAATGAAAAACTGTTTTTT	CASSFFLENEKLFF
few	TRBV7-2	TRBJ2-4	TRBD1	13	TGTGCCAGCAGCTCTATACAGGGGGCCCGTCAGTACTTC	CASSSIQGARQYF
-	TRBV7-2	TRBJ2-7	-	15	TGTGCCAGCAGCCCCTCTGCGGACACCACTTTCCAGCAGTACTTC	CASSPSADTTFQQYF
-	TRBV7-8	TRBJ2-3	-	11	TGTGCCAGCAGCTTAACAGATACGCAGTATTTT	CASSLTDTQYF
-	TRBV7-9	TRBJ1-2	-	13	TGTGCCAGCAGCTTAGAGGGGGAAGGCGGCTACACCTTC	CASSLEGEGGYTF
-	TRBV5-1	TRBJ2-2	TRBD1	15	TGCGCCAGCAAGGCCGGGACAGAAAACACCGGGGAGCTGTTTTTT	CASKAGTENTGELFF
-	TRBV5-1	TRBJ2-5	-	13	TGCGCCAGCAGCCCGATGGGACAAGAGACCCGGTACTTC	CASSPMGQETRYF
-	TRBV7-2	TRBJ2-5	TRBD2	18	TGTGCCAGCAGCCCCTCGGGTAGAGGGACTAGCGGGAGAGAGACCCAGTACTTC	CASSPSGRGTSGRETQYF
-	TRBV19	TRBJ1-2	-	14	TGTGCCAGTAGCCCAGACAGAAACTTGTATGGCTACACCTTC	CASSPDRNLYGYTF
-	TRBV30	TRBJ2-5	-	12	TGTGCCTGGATGATTAGCGGAGAGACCCAGTACTTC	CAWMISGETQYF
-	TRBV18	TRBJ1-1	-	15	TGTGCCAGCTCAGAGAGCGGGGGGCGAGGGGATGAAGCTTTCTTT	CASSESGGRGDEAFF
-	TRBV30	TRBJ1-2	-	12	TGTGCCTGGACAGTAAGTGGCTATGGCTACACCTTC	CAWTVSGYGYTF
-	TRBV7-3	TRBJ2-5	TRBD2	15	TGTGCCAGCAGCTTAAACGCGGGAGCCCAAGAGACCCAGTACTTC	CASSLNAGAQETQYF
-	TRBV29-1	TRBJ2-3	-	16	TGCAGCGGCACGGCGGGGGCCGGTTCTAGCACAGATACGCAGTATTTT	CSGTAGAGSSTDTQYF
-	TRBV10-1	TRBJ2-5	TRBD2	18	TGCGCCAGCAGTGAGTGGGCTAGCGGCCCCACTTATCAAGAGACCCAGTACTTC	CASSEWASGPTYQETQYF
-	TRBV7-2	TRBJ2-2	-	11	TGTGCCAGCAGCAACACCGGGGAGCTGTTTTTT	CASSNTGELFF
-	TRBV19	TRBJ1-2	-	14	TGTGCCAGTAGCTACAGGGTTGCTTTGGGTGGCTACACCTTC	CASSYRVALGGYTF
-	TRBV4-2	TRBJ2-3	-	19	TGTGCCAGCAGCCAAGATTCTAAGGGGGATATCATGGGGTCAGATACGCAGTATTTT	CASSQDSKGDIMGSDTQYF
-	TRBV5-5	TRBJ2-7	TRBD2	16	TGTGCCAGCAGCTTGGCCCAGCGGGGGGCGGGATACGAGCAGTACTTC	CASSLAQRGAGYEQYF
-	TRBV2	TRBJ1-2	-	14	TGTGCCAGCAGTGAATCCAGGCGATCCTATGGCTACACCTTC	CASSESRRSYGYTF
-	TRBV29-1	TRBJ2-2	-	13	TGCAGCGTGGCCCCTGGGGGCACCGGGGAGCTGTTTTTT	CSVAPGGTGELFF
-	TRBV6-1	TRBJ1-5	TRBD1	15	TGTGCCAGCACCATTCGGGACAGGGAATATCAGCCCCAGCATTTT	CASTIRDREYQPQHF
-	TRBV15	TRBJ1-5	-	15	TGTGCCACCAGCAGAGATCTAGCCGTGGATCAGCCCCAGCATTTT	CATSRDLAVDQPQHF
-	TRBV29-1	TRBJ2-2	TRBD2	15	TGCAGCGTTGAATATTCGGGACTAGGATCCGGGGAGCTGTTTTTT	CSVEYSGLGSGELFF
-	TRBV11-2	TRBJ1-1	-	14	TGTGCCAGCAGCCTCAGTTCTGTGAACACTGAAGCTTTCTTT	CASSLSSVNTEAFF
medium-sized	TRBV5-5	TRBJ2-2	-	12	TGTGCCAGCGGCCGACGGCCCGGGGAGCTGTTTTTT	CASGRRPGELFF
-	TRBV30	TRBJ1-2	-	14	TGTGCCTGGAGTGGATCCGGGGAGGTATTCGGCTACACCTTC	CAWSGSGEVFGYTF
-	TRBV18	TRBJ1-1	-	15	TGTGCCAGCTCACCCATACAGGGAGGTAGCACTGAAGCTTTCTTT	CASSPIQGGSTEAFF
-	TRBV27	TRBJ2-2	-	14	TGTGCCAGCAAGGGCGGACAGAACACCGGGGAGCTGTTTTTT	CASKGGQNTGELFF